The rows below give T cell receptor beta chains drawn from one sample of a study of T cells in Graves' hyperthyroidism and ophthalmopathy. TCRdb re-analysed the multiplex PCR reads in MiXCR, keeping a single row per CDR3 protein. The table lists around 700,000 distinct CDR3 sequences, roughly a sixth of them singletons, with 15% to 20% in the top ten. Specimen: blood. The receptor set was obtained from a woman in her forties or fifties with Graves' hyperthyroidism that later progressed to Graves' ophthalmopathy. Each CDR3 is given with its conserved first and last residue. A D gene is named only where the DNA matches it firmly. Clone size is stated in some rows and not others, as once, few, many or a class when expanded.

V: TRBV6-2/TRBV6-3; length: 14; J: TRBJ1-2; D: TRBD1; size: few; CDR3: CASRPNDRDYGYTF; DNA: TGTGCCAGCAGACCAAACGACAGGGATTATGGCTACACCTTC
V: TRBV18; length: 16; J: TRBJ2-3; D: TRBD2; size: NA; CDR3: CASSLVTSGAADTQYF; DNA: TGTGCCAGCTCACTCGTGACTAGCGGGGCTGCAGATACGCAGTATTTT
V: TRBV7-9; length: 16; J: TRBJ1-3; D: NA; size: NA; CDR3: CASSHGTGGSGNTIYF; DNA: TGTGCCAGCAGTCACGGTACCGGGGGGTCTGGAAACACCATATATTTT
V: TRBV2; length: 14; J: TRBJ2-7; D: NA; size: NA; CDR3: CASGSWDTSYEQYF; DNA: TGTGCCAGCGGCTCCTGGGACACTTCCTACGAGCAGTACTTC
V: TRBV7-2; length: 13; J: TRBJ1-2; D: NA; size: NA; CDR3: CASSKAGSYGYTF; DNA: TGTGCCAGCAGCAAAGCAGGGAGCTATGGCTACACCTTC
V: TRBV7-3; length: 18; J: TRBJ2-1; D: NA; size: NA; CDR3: CASSFYICSAATPGGQFF; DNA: NA
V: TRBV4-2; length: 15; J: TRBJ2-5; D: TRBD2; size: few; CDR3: CASSRRGGDQETQYF; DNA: TGTGCCAGCAGCAGACGCGGGGGAGACCAAGAGACCCAGTACTTC
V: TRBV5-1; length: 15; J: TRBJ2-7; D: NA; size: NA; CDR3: CASSKGGLSSYEQYF; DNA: TGCGCCAGCAGCAAAGGGGGACTTAGCTCCTACGAGCAGTACTTC
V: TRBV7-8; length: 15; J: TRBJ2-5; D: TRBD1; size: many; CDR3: CASSAVGTGSETQYF; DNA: TGTGCCAGCTCGGCGGTAGGGACAGGCTCAGAGACCCAGTACTTC
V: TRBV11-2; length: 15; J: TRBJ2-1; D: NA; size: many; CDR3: CASSPASGSYNEQFF; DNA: TGTGCCAGCAGCCCGGCCAGCGGCTCCTACAATGAGCAGTTCTTC
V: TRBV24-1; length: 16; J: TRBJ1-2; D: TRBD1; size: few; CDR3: CATSDPGYQGADGYTF; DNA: TGTGCCACCAGTGATCCCGGCTACCAGGGGGCCGATGGCTACACCTTC
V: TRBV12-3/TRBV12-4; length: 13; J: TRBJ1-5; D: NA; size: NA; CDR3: CASSLGRHQPQHF; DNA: TGTGCCAGCTCTCTAGGCCGCCATCAGCCCCAGCATTTT
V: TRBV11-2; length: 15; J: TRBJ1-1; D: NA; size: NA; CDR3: CASIYTGAPNTEAFF; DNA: TGTGCCAGCATCTATACTGGGGCCCCTAACACTGAAGCTTTCTTT
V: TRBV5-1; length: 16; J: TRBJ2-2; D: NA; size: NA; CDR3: CASSLVGSSYPGELFF; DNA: TGCGCCAGCAGCTTGGTGGGTTCGAGTTACCCCGGGGAGCTGTTTTTT
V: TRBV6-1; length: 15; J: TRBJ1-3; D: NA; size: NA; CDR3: CASSPRVTSGNTIYF; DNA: TGTGCCAGCAGTCCCCGGGTTACATCTGGAAACACCATATATTTT
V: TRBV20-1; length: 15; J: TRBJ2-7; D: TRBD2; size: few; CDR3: CSARLAGAHLYEQYF; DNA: TGCAGTGCTAGACTAGCGGGGGCGCACCTTTACGAGCAGTACTTC
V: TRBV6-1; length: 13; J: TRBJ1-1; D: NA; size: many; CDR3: CATIRTANTEAFF; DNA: TGTGCCACCATTAGGACAGCGAACACTGAAGCTTTCTTT
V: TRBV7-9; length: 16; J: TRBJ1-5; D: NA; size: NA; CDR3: CASSLEGGIGNQPQHF; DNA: TGTGCCAGCAGCTTAGAAGGGGGTATTGGCAATCAGCCCCAGCATTTT
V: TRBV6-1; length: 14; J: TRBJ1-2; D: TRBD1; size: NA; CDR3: CASSTAGQGYGYTF; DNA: TGTGCCAGCAGTACCGCGGGACAGGGCTATGGCTACACCTTC
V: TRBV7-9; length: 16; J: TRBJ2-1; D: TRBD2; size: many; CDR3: CASSSRAGANYNEQFF; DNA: TGTGCCAGCAGCTCCAGAGCGGGGGCAAACTACAATGAGCAGTTCTTC
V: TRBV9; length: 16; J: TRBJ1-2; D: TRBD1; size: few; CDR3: CASRSKGGALGYGYTF; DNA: TGTGCCAGCAGGTCGAAAGGGGGCGCGCTTGGGTATGGCTACACCTTC
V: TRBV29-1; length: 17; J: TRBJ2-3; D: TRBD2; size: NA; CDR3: CSVEEFAGGGAVDTQYF; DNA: TGCAGCGTTGAAGAGTTTGCTGGCGGGGGGGCTGTAGATACGCAGTATTTT
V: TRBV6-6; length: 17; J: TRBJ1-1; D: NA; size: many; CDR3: CASSYSSAAGMNTEAFF; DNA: TGTGCCAGCAGTTACTCCTCGGCGGCAGGGATGAACACTGAAGCTTTCTTT
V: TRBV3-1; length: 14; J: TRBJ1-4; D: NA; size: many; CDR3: CASRTRDVPEKLFF; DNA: TGTGCCAGCAGAACCCGGGACGTACCTGAAAAACTGTTTTTT
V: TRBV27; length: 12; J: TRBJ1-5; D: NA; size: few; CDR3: CASSSTGQPQHF; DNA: TGTGCCAGCAGTTCGACAGGTCAGCCCCAGCATTTT
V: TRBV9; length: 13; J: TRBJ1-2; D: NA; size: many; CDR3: CASSVRDSSGYTF; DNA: TGTGCCAGCAGCGTCCGAGACAGTTCCGGCTACACCTTC
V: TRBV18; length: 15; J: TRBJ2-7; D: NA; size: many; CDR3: CASSPPNGASYEQYF; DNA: TGTGCCAGCTCACCACCGAACGGGGCATCCTACGAGCAGTACTTC
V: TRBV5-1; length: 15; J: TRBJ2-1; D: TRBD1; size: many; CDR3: CASRRTGTGGDEQFF; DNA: TGCGCCAGCAGAAGAACCGGGACAGGGGGCGATGAGCAGTTCTTC
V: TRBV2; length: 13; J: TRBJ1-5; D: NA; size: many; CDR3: CASNQGSNQPQHF; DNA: TGTGCCAGCAACCAGGGGAGCAATCAGCCCCAGCATTTT
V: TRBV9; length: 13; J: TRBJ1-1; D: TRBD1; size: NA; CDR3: CASSVAWDSEAFF; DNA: TGTGCCAGCAGCGTAGCTTGGGACAGTGAAGCTTTCTTT
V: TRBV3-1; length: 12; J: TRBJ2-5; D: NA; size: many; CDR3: CASSGTIGTQYF; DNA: TGTGCCAGCAGCGGGACCATCGGGACCCAGTACTTC
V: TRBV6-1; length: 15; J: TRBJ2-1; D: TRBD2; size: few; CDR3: CASSEARGGNDEQFF; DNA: TGTGCCAGCAGTGAAGCGCGCGGGGGTAATGATGAGCAGTTCTTC
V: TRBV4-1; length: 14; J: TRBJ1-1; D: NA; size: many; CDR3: CASSQGRLNTEAFF; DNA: TGTGCCAGCAGCCAGGGACGTTTGAACACTGAAGCTTTCTTT
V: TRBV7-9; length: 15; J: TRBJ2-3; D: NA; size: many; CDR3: CASSLAGTSYGTQYF; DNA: TGTGCCAGCAGCCTAGCCGGGACTTCATACGGTACGCAGTATTTT
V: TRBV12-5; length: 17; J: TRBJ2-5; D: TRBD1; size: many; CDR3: CASGLDTGTANQETQYF; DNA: TGTGCTAGTGGTTTAGATACCGGGACAGCGAACCAAGAGACCCAGTACTTC
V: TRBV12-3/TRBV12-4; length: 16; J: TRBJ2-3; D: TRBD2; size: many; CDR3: CASSSTSGVSTDTQYF; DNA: TGTGCCAGCAGTTCCACTAGCGGGGTGAGCACAGATACGCAGTATTTT
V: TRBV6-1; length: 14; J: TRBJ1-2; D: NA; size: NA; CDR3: CASGASGGLYGYTF; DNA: TGTGCCAGCGGAGCCTCGGGGGGGCTCTATGGCTACACCTTC
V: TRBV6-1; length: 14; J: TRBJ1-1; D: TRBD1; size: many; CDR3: CASRPGQMNTEAFF; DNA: TGTGCCAGCAGACCGGGACAGATGAACACTGAAGCTTTCTTT
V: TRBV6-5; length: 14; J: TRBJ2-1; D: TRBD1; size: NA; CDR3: CASSYQGAYNEQFF; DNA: TGTGCCAGCAGTTATCAGGGGGCATACAATGAGCAGTTCTTC
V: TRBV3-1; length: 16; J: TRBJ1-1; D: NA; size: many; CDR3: CASSQDLQGMNTEAFF; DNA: TGTGCCAGCAGCCAAGATCTACAGGGAATGAACACTGAAGCTTTCTTT
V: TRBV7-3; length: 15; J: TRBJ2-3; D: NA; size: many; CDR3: CASSPRGSRTDTQYF; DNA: TGTGCCAGCAGCCCGAGGGGCTCGAGGACAGATACGCAGTATTTT
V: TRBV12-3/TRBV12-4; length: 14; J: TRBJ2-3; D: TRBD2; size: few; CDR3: CASRPSGGADTQYF; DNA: TGTGCCAGCCGGCCGAGCGGGGGTGCAGATACGCAGTATTTT
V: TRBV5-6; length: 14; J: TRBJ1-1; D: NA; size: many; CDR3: CASSIQDWNTEAFF; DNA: TGTGCCAGCAGCATCCAGGACTGGAACACTGAAGCTTTCTTT
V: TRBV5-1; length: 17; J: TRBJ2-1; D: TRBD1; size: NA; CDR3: CASSLEDRVSSYNEQFF; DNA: TGCGCCAGCAGCTTGGAGGACAGGGTGAGCTCCTACAATGAGCAGTTCTTC
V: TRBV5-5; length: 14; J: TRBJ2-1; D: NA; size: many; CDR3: CASSFEPTADEQFF; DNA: TGTGCCAGCAGCTTCGAGCCCACCGCGGATGAGCAGTTCTTC
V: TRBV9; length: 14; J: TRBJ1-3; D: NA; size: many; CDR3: CASSVWSTGNTIYF; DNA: TGTGCCAGCAGCGTATGGTCGACTGGAAACACCATATATTTT
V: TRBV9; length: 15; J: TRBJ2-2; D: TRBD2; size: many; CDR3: CASTTSAARTGELFF; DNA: TGTGCCAGCACTACTAGCGCGGCGCGTACCGGGGAGCTGTTTTTT
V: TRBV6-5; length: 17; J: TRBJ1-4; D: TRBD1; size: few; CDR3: CASSYSRGPRTGEKLFF; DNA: TGTGCCAGCAGTTACTCGAGGGGGCCGAGGACCGGTGAAAAACTGTTTTTT
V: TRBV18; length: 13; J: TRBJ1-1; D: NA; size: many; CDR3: CASSPGTKTEAFF; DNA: TGTGCCAGCTCACCAGGGACAAAGACTGAAGCTTTCTTT
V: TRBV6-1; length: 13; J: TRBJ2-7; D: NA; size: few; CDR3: CASSEEGGGEQYF; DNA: TGTGCCAGCAGTGAAGAGGGTGGGGGTGAGCAGTACTTC
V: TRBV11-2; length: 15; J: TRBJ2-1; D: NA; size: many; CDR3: CASSPGRDTYNEQFF; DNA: TGTGCCAGCAGCCCGGGCCGGGACACGTACAATGAGCAGTTCTTC
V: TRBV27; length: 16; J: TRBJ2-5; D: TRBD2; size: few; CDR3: CASSSSLGLAGETQYF; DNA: TGTGCCAGCAGTTCCTCCCTCGGACTAGCTGGAGAGACCCAGTACTTC
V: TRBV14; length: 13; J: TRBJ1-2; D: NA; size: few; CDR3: CASSQLTKYGYTF; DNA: TGTGCCAGCAGCCAGCTGACAAAGTATGGCTACACCTTC
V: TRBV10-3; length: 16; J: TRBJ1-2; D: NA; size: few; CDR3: CAISGQPSQSPYGYTF; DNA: TGTGCCATCAGTGGACAGCCATCACAGTCGCCCTATGGCTACACCTTC
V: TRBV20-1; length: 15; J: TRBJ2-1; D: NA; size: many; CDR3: CSARDGVIFYNEQFF; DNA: TGCAGTGCTAGAGACGGGGTGATCTTCTACAATGAGCAGTTCTTC
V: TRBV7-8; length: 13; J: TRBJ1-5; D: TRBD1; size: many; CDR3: CAISTGPNQPQHF; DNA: TGTGCCATTTCGACAGGGCCCAATCAGCCCCAGCATTTT
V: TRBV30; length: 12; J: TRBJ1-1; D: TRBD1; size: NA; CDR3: CASDRGNTEAFF; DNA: TGTGCCTCGGACAGGGGGAACACTGAAGCTTTCTTT
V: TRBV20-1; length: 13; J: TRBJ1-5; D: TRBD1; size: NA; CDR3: CSAGGQGNQPQHF; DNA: TGCAGTGCCGGGGGACAGGGTAATCAGCCCCAGCATTTT